Below are 9 T cell receptor beta chains sequenced from a single sample in a study of CD8 T cells in Susac syndrome. Reverse transcription of roughly 0.45 to 1 ug RNA used random hexamers. One entry per CDR3 protein, called by TCRdb with MiXCR from the immunoSEQ multiplex PCR reads. The sample consists of 160,000 or so distinct CDR3 sequences, 90% to 95% of them appearing once. Material for sequencing was CD8+ T cells from PBMCs. These receptors originate from a human donor with multiple sclerosis.

The chain combines TRBV7-3 with TRBJ2-3, with D possibly matching TRBD1 (5 bases). This CDR3 has 15 amino acids. V lost 2 bases and J 1 base, leaving 10 bases between the germline ends. Germline assignment: CDR1 SGHTA and CDR2 FQGTGA. CDR3 amino acids: CASSLLQGGTDTQYF. The CDR3 coding sequence is TGTGCCAGCAGCTTACTTCAAGGGGGCACAGATACGCAGTATTTT.

The chain recombines TRBV9 with TRBJ2-4; TRBD1 aligns across 10 bases. The V gene end was trimmed by 6 bases and the J gene end by 0 bases; junction bases not matched to a gene: 9. Per germline, CDR1 SGDLS and CDR2 YYNGEE. The CDR3 has 17 amino acids. The CDR3 spells CASTRGTGVGAKNIQYF. The CDR3 DNA sequence: TGTGCCAGCACACGCGGGACAGGGGTCGGAGCCAAAAACATTCAGTACTTC.

This chain connects TRBV13 to TRBJ1-2; the D is unclear. Germline assignment: CDR1 PRHDT and CDR2 FYEKMQ (reference sequence). V was shortened by 0 bases and J by 3 bases, with 5 bases between the two germline ends. The CDR3 has 13 amino acids. This CDR3 reads CASSLGGDYGYTF. CDR3 nucleotide sequence: TGTGCCAGCAGCTTAGGTGGAGACTATGGCTACACCTTC.

V and J are TRBV9 and TRBJ2-1; tentatively, D is TRBD1 or TRBD2 (6 bases each). V lost 3 bases to trimming and J lost 8 bases, with 18 bases between them. Germline CDR1 SGDLS, CDR2 YYNGEE. The CDR3 length is 15 residues. The CDR3: CASSGGGGGWDEQFF. The CDR3 region has the DNA TGTGCCAGCAGCGGAGGTGGAGGGGGTTGGGATGAGCAGTTCTTC. Variable domain in full (rest from reference TRBV9 and TRBJ2-1): DSGVTQTPKHLITATGQRVTLRCSPRSGDLSVYWYQQSLDQGLQFLIQYYNGEERAKGNILERFSAQQFPDLHSELNLSSLELGDSALYFCASSGGGGGWDEQFFGPGTRLTVL.

V and J are TRBV15 and TRBJ1-2, with no clear D. The germline V gene has CDR1 LNHNV and CDR2 YYDKDF (reference sequence). The CDR3 is 15 residues long. Trimming took off 3 bases at V and 4 bases at J, with 15 bases between the two ends. The DNA of the CDR3 is TGTGCCACCAGCAGCGGAGCGGACGCCCGCTATGGCTACACCTTC. Its protein is CATSSGADARYGYTF.

This clonotype was counted a single time. The chain is built from TRBV7-8 and TRBJ2-7, with D maybe TRBD2 (6 bases). This CDR3 region has 15 residues. CDR1 and CDR2 from the germline V gene are SGHVS and FQNEAQ. Trimming pared 5 bases from V and 6 bases from J, leaving 20 bases between. CDR3 sequence: CASSPERVPPLEQYF. In nucleotides, the CDR3 is TGTGCCAGCAGCCCCGAGCGGGTGCCCCCTCTCGAGCAGTACTTC.

V gene TRBV12-3 or TRBV12-4 combines with J gene TRBJ2-2; D is undetermined. There are 13 residues in the CDR3. V lost 7 bases to trimming and J lost 7 bases, with 13 bases between them. CDR3 sequence: CASTFKGGGELFF. DNA for the CDR3: TGTGCCAGCACTTTCAAGGGTGGCGGGGAGCTGTTTTTT.

The chain carries TRBV23-1 and TRBJ2-7; 11 nucleotides match TRBD2. TRBV23-1 qualifies as an ORF whose function is uncertain. Germline trimming cut 2 bases from V and 4 bases from J; bases unmatched to any gene: 16. The CDR3 loop spans 19 amino acids. The CDR3 DNA follows: TGCGCCAGCAGTCAACCGGGACTAGCGGAGCGGAGGGGCCTTTACGAGCAGTACTTC. Translating gives CASSQPGLAERRGLYEQYF.

This clonotype occurred a few times. V gene TRBV12-3 or TRBV12-4 combines with J gene TRBJ2-1, with TRBD2 as a possible D gene (6 bases). This CDR3 has 11 amino acids. Deletions cut 8 bases from V and 7 bases from J, with 9 bases between. The CDR3 loop reads CASRGGNEQFF. Here the CDR3 DNA reads TGTGCCAGCCGAGGAGGGAATGAGCAGTTCTTC.